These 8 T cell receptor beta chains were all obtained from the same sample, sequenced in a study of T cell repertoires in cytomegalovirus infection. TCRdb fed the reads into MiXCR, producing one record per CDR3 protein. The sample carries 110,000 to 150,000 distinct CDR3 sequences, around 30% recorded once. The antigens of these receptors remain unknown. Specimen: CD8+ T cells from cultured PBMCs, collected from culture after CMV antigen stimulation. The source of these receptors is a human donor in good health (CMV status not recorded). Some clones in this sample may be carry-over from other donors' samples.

The CDR3 loop is CSAGDPGGQVEQYF. The CDR3 bases are TGCAGCGCAGGTGATCCGGGGGGCCAGGTCGAGCAGTACTTC. This rearrangement joins TRBV29-1 to TRBJ2-7; D might be TRBD2 (7 bases). Trimming took off 7 bases at V and 6 bases at J, with 22 bases between the two ends. This CDR3 contains 14 residues. Germline V CDR1 and CDR2: SQVTM, ANQGSEA.

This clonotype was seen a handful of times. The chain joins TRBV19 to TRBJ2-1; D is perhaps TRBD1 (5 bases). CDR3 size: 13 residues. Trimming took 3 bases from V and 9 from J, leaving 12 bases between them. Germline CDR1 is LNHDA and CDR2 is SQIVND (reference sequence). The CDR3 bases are TGTGCCAGTAGTATCGAAGGGGCCGGTGAGCAGTTCTTC. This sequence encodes CASSIEGAGEQFF.

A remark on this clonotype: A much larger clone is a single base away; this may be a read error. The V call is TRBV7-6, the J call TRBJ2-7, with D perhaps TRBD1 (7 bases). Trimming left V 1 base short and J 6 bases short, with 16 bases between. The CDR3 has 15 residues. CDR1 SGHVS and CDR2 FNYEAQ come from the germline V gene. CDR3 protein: CASSLGPNRGLEQYF. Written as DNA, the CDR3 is TGTGCCAGCAGCTTAGGGCCCAACAGGGGACTCGAGCAGTACTTC.

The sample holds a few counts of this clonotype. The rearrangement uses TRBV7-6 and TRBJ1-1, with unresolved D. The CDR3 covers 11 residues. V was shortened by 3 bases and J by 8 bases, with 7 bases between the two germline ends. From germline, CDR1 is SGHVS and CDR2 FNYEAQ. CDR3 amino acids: CASSFGREAFF. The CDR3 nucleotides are TGTGCCAGCAGCTTCGGCCGAGAAGCTTTCTTT.

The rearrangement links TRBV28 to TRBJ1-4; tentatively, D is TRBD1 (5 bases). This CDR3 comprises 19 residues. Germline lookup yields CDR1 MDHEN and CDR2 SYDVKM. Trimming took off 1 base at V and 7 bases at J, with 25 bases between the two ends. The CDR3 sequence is CASSLSGVGLAELGEKLFF. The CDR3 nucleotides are TGTGCCAGCAGTTTATCGGGGGTTGGCCTTGCGGAACTAGGTGAAAAACTGTTTTTT.

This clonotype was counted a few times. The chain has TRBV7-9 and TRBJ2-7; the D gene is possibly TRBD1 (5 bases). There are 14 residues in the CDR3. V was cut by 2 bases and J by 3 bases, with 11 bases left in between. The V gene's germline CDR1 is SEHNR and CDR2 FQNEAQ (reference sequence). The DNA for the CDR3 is TGTGCCAGCAGCTTACCAGGGTCTAGCTACGAGCAGTACTTC. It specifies CASSLPGSSYEQYF.

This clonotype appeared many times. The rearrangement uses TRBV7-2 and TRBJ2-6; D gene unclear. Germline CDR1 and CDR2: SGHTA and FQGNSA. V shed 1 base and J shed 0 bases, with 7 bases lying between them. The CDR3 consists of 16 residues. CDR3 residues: CASSLDALSGANVLTF. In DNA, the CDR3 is TGTGCCAGCAGCTTAGACGCTCTCTCTGGGGCCAACGTCCTGACTTTC.

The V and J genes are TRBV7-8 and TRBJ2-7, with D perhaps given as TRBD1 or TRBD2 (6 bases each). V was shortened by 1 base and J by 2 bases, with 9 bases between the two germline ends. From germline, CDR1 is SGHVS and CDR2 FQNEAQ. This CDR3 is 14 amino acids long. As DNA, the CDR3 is TGTGCCAGCAGCTTAGGGGGGGCCGCCTACGAGCAGTACTTC. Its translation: CASSLGGAAYEQYF.